This T cell receptor beta chain is drawn from a study of T cell responses to AZD1222 COVID-19 vaccine. Broader study findings: Seropositive at baseline were only a handful of AZD1222 recipients.

This clone was detected a few times. The antigen remains undetermined. Germline lookup yields CDR1 ENHRY and CDR2 SYGVKD. The ends lost 7 bases at V and 0 bases at J; junction bases unmatched: 2. This CDR3 is 14 amino acids long. The repertoire was sequenced with immunoSEQ multiplex PCR; TCRdb's copy has only in-frame clones and lacks some. Among approximately 70,000 clones listed, 88% were seen once. The TCR was taken from an adult who received the MenACWY meningococcal vaccine as a control. The chain uses TRBV10-3 and TRBJ2-2; 7 positions agree with TRBD1. The sample in question was peripheral blood, obtained 28 days after the second dose of the MenACWY control vaccine. CDR3 loop: CAIKDRPNTGELFF. As DNA, the CDR3 is TGTGCCATCAAGGACAGGCCGAACACCGGGGAGCTGTTTTTT.